Listed below are T cell receptor beta chains from one sample, sequenced in a study of blood T cell repertoires in COVID-19. Data came from immunoSEQ multiplex PCR; TCRdb stores just in-frame clones and leaves some out. Here the sample spans about 160,000 clones, more than 90% being singletons. Specimen: peripheral blood. The origin of the receptors is a man aged 55 to 69 with active or convalescent COVID-19. CDR3s include the opening cysteine and the closing phenylalanine or tryptophan. A D gene is named only where the DNA matches it firmly. Size is omitted from some rows. Given values are once, few, many or a class for expanded clones.

clone_size j_call v_call d_call cdr3_aa cdr3_nt
- TRBJ1-1 TRBV11-2 TRBD1 CASSLEGQGNTEAFF TGTGCCAGCAGCTTAGAGGGACAGGGGAACACTGAAGCTTTCTTT
- TRBJ1-2 TRBV14 - CASSQFTGMGANYGYTF TGTGCCAGCAGCCAATTTACAGGGATGGGTGCTAACTATGGCTACACCTTC
- TRBJ1-2 TRBV28 - CASSPGYGGVYGYTF TGTGCCAGCAGTCCCGGGTACGGGGGGGTATATGGCTACACCTTC
once TRBJ2-1 TRBV10-3 TRBD2 CAIRLAGGSYNEQFF TGTGCCATCAGACTAGCGGGAGGCTCCTACAATGAGCAGTTCTTC
once TRBJ1-6 TRBV10-3 TRBD1 CAIRETGAENSPLHF TGTGCCATCAGGGAAACAGGGGCCGAAAATTCACCCCTCCACTTT
- TRBJ2-7 TRBV6-2/TRBV6-3 - CASSYNEEGSYEQYF TGTGCCAGCAGTTACAACGAGGAGGGCTCCTACGAGCAGTACTTC
few TRBJ1-1 TRBV18 TRBD1 CASSPSPDRENTEAFF TGTGCCAGCTCACCTTCTCCGGACAGGGAGAACACTGAAGCTTTCTTT
- TRBJ1-2 TRBV19 TRBD1 CASSSDRVYYGYTF TGTGCCAGTAGTTCTGACAGGGTTTACTATGGCTACACCTTC
once TRBJ1-1 TRBV18 TRBD1 CASSPLRTGDHEAFF TGTGCCAGCTCACCACTTCGGACAGGAGATCATGAAGCTTTCTTT
once TRBJ2-7 TRBV5-1 TRBD1 CASSGPGQGTSYEQYF TGCGCCAGCAGCGGACCGGGACAGGGGACCTCCTACGAGCAGTACTTC
- TRBJ1-1 TRBV7-8 - CASSSRVYNTEAFF TGTGCCAGCAGCTCCAGGGTATATAACACTGAAGCTTTCTTT
- TRBJ1-3 TRBV2 - CASSEQGRRGSGNTIYF TGTGCCAGCAGTGAACAGGGGAGAAGGGGGTCTGGAAACACCATATATTTT
- TRBJ2-7 TRBV5-6 - CASSLVIGVFAYEQYF TGTGCCAGCAGCTTGGTCATAGGAGTATTTGCCTACGAGCAGTACTTC
- TRBJ1-2 TRBV6-5 TRBD1 CASSYGQGWYGYTF TGTGCCAGCAGTTACGGACAGGGTTGGTATGGCTACACCTTC
few TRBJ1-5 TRBV19 TRBD1 CASSTSAQGNQPQHF TGTGCCAGTAGTACGTCTGCACAGGGGAATCAGCCCCAGCATTTT
- TRBJ2-1 TRBV11-3 - CASSLDTATVSSYNEQFF TGTGCCAGCAGCTTAGATACGGCGACAGTGAGCTCCTACAATGAGCAGTTCTTC
- TRBJ2-3 TRBV11-3 TRBD1 CASSQGQGTITDTQYF TGTGCCAGCAGCCAAGGACAGGGGACAATCACAGATACGCAGTATTTT
- TRBJ1-5 TRBV5-8 - CASSPRGSSNQPQHF TGTGCCAGCAGCCCGCGGGGATCGAGCAATCAGCCCCAGCATTTT
- TRBJ2-7 TRBV4-1 TRBD1 CASSPQGRGSYEQYF TGCGCCAGCAGCCCACAGGGCAGGGGGTCCTACGAGCAGTACTTC
- TRBJ2-7 TRBV19 - CASSPGSTYEQYF TGTGCCAGTAGTCCAGGGTCTACCTACGAGCAGTACTTC
- TRBJ1-1 TRBV11-2 - CASSFWGVAFF TGTGCCAGCAGCTTCTGGGGGGTGGCTTTCTTT
- TRBJ2-7 TRBV5-1 TRBD1 CASSSWTGDYEQYF TGCGCCAGCAGCTCCTGGACAGGGGACTACGAGCAGTACTTC
once TRBJ2-7 TRBV5-1 TRBD1 CASSRDSAYEQYF TGCGCCAGCAGCCGGGACAGTGCCTACGAGCAGTACTTC
- TRBJ2-7 TRBV10-3 TRBD1 CAISARTGPYEQYF TGTGCCATCAGTGCCAGGACAGGGCCCTACGAGCAGTACTTC
- TRBJ2-7 TRBV2 - CASLVRLSSYEQYF TGTGCCAGCTTGGTCAGGCTAAGCTCCTACGAGCAGTACTTC
- TRBJ2-7 TRBV24-1 - CATSDHPRDLYYEQYF TGTGCCACCAGTGATCACCCCCGGGACTTGTACTACGAGCAGTACTTC
- TRBJ1-2 TRBV5-1 - CASSLDGVNGYTF TGCGCCAGCAGCTTGGACGGGGTTAATGGCTACACCTTC
- TRBJ1-1 TRBV18 TRBD1 CASSPQQGVTEAFF TGTGCCAGCTCACCACAACAGGGGGTCACTGAAGCTTTCTTT
- TRBJ1-2 TRBV6-5 TRBD1 CASAPRAGGSSGYTF TGTGCCAGCGCACCTAGGGCAGGGGGGAGTAGTGGCTACACCTTC
- TRBJ1-1 TRBV14 - CASSQRRGPNTEAFF TGTGCCAGCAGCCAACGCAGGGGCCCGAACACTGAAGCTTTCTTT
- TRBJ1-2 TRBV10-2 TRBD1 CASSEIGTGYGYTF TGCGCCAGCAGTGAGATTGGGACAGGCTATGGCTACACCTTC
once TRBJ1-6 TRBV19 TRBD1 CASSNRDRSSPLHF TGTGCCAGTAGCAACCGGGACAGATCTTCACCCCTCCACTTT
- TRBJ2-7 TRBV7-9 TRBD1 CASSFGTVYEQYF TGTGCCAGCAGCTTCGGGACAGTCTACGAGCAGTACTTC
- TRBJ1-1 TRBV10-3 TRBD1 CAIREQGQNTEAFF TGTGCCATTCGTGAACAGGGGCAGAACACTGAAGCTTTCTTT
- TRBJ2-1 TRBV3-1/TRBV3-2 TRBD2 CASSPAGLAYEQFF TGTGCCAGCAGCCCCGCGGGACTAGCCTATGAGCAGTTCTTC
- TRBJ1-2 TRBV7-9 TRBD1 CASSLAGTVYGYTF TGTGCCAGCAGCTTGGCCGGGACAGTATATGGCTACACCTTC
once TRBJ2-3 TRBV5-4 - CASSPSGQDTQYF TGTGCCAGCAGCCCATCAGGGCAAGATACGCAGTATTTT
- TRBJ2-3 TRBV4-2 - CASSQFDGDTDTQYF TGTGCCAGCAGCCAATTTGACGGGGACACAGATACGCAGTATTTT
- TRBJ2-1 TRBV7-8 - CASTLGGGPYNEQFF TGTGCCAGCACCCTTGGGGGGGGCCCCTACAATGAGCAGTTCTTC
- TRBJ2-1 TRBV2 - CASIGQTQDEQFF TGTGCCAGCATAGGACAAACGCAGGATGAGCAGTTCTTC
- TRBJ1-2 TRBV30 - CAWSVMAYGYTF TGTGCCTGGAGTGTAATGGCCTATGGCTACACCTTC
- TRBJ2-7 TRBV28 TRBD1 CASRPGQGYEQYF TGTGCCAGTAGACCGGGACAGGGTTACGAGCAGTACTTC
- TRBJ1-2 TRBV20-1 TRBD1 CSASDPRGPTNYGYTF TGCAGTGCTAGTGACCCGAGGGGGCCCACTAACTATGGCTACACCTTC